These 2 T cell receptor beta chains were sequenced from one sample in a study of technical replicates of blood from a few donors. Method: immunoSEQ multiplex PCR; TCRdb's copy keeps in-frame clones and lacks some. The sample holds about 88,000 clones; approximately 94% are singletons and the top ten take 0.25%. Specimen: T cells isolated from PBMCs. The receptors were sampled from a human donor in good health.

The chain carries TRBV5-4 and TRBJ2-3, with D unclear. The V gene lost 5 bases and the J gene lost 0 bases, with 16 bases spanning the gap. The CDR3 spans 16 residues. Germline V gene data show CDR1 as SGHNT and CDR2 as YYREEE (reference sequence). The CDR3 DNA follows: TGTGCCAGCAGACCCGCTGGTAGCCTAAGCACAGATACGCAGTATTTT. Its protein is CASRPAGSLSTDTQYF.

The chain couples TRBV28 to TRBJ2-7; possibly TRBD1 for D (6 bases). Germline lookup yields CDR1 MDHEN and CDR2 SYDVKM. The ends were cut back, 6 bases at V and 9 bases at J, with 15 bases in the middle. The CDR3 runs to 12 residues. Here the CDR3 DNA reads TGTGCCAGCAGCCTCACAGGGAACAGGCAGTACTTC. Encoded protein: CASSLTGNRQYF.